The 27 T cell receptor beta chains in this list originate from one sample, sequenced in a study of low-dose radiotherapy and immunotherapy resistance in tumors. Time point meaning: before trial treatment. First-strand cDNA used TRAV- and TRBV-specific primers, covering alpha and beta chains. TCRs were amplified for around 20 PCR cycles with a constant-region primer and V-primer adapter. TCRdb called the reads again in MiXCR, with one record for every CDR3 protein. This sample has over 70,000 distinct CDR3 sequences; 31% occur once, and the top ten carry 11%. The sample consisted of PBMCs, taken before treatment. Receptor source: a female donor with ovarian cancer.

This clonotype was seen repeatedly, ten times or more. V usage is TRBV7-2 and J usage is TRBJ2-6, with TRBD2 as a possible D gene (6 bases). Germline loops: CDR1 SGHTA, CDR2 FQGNSA. This CDR3 spans 18 amino acids. Trimming pared 4 bases from V and 0 bases from J, leaving 16 bases between. The CDR3 region has the DNA TGTGCCAGCAGCTCAAAAGTATCCGGGAGCTCTGGGGCCAACGTCCTGACTTTC. Its protein product is CASSSKVSGSSGANVLTF.

This chain uses TRBV12-3 or TRBV12-4 with TRBJ2-5; no clear D. Between the trimmed V and J ends, which lost 6 bases and 2 bases, there was a span of 16 bases. CDR3 size: 15 residues. CDR3 in DNA: TGTGCCAGCAGAGTTTGGGAATTCGAGCAAGAGACCCAGTACTTC. Translated: CASRVWEFEQETQYF.

This clonotype was detected ten times or more. The chain carries TRBV20-1 and TRBJ2-1, with D possibly being TRBD2 (5 bases). Per germline, CDR1 DFQATT and CDR2 SNEGSKA (reference sequence). The CDR3 has 14 residues. Deletions cut 3 bases from V and 0 bases from J, with 9 bases between. CDR3 sequence: CSARDFGSYNEQFF. In DNA, the CDR3 is TGCAGTGCTAGGGACTTCGGCTCCTACAATGAGCAGTTCTTC.

Ten or more counts support this clonotype. The rearrangement links TRBV5-1 to TRBJ1-3; 7 nucleotides line up with TRBD1. The CDR3 is 16 amino acids. Germline CDR1 reads SGHRS; CDR2 reads YFSETQ. V gave up 4 bases and J gave up 0 bases; unmatched junction bases: 7. CDR3 nucleotide sequence: TGCGCCAGCAGCCCGGGACAGTCCACCTCTGGAAACACCATATATTTT. Residues: CASSPGQSTSGNTIYF.

There are a few counts of this clonotype. J is TRBJ1-2 and V is TRBV30; perhaps TRBD1 as D (5 bases). The length of the CDR3 is 13 residues. Germline lookup yields CDR1 GTSNPN and CDR2 SVGIG (reference sequence). V lost 3 bases and J lost 2, with 10 bases in between. The CDR3 DNA reads as TGTGCCTGGAGGGGCGGGGGAAACTATGGCTACACCTTC. It translates to CAWRGGGNYGYTF.

This clonotype appeared many times. The gene calls are TRBV2 and TRBJ2-2; TRBD1 is a possible D gene (5 bases). CDR1 and CDR2 (germline): SNHLY, FYNNEI. This CDR3 is built from 15 residues. Trimming took off 2 bases at V and 0 bases at J, with 7 bases between the two ends. Written as DNA, the CDR3 is TGTGCCAGCAGTGAAACCAGGGCGAACACCGGGGAGCTGTTTTTT. This codes for CASSETRANTGELFF.

This clonotype occurred many times. This sequence joins TRBV20-1 and TRBJ2-1, with D perhaps given as TRBD1 or TRBD2 (5 bases each). The CDR3 is 13 residues long. V gave up 5 bases and J gave up 10 bases, with 18 bases separating them. Germline assignment: CDR1 DFQATT and CDR2 SNEGSKA (reference sequence). This chain's CDR3 is CSAEGSPWTEQFF. DNA for the CDR3: TGCAGTGCTGAGGGGTCGCCTTGGACGGAGCAGTTCTTC.

This clonotype was seen just once. The V call is TRBV24-1, the J call TRBJ2-7; 8 bases line up with TRBD1. After removal of 3 bases from V and 9 bases from J, the junction contained 9 bases not matched to a gene. Germline lookup yields CDR1 KGHDR and CDR2 SFDVKD. The CDR3 length is 14 residues. In nucleotides, the CDR3 is TGTGCCACCAGTGATGTGGGACAGGCAGCGGTGCAGTACTTC. It specifies CATSDVGQAAVQYF.

This chain links TRBV20-1 with TRBJ2-2, with D hard to call. CDR1 and CDR2 from the germline V gene are DFQATT and SNEGSKA (reference sequence). The V end was cut by 0 bases, the J end by 4 bases, with 12 bases between. The CDR3 is made up of 15 amino acids. CDR3 coding DNA: TGCAGTGCTAGAGATCTAGAGCCTGGCACCGGGGAGCTGTTTTTT. It is translated as CSARDLEPGTGELFF.

This clonotype was recorded many times. This chain links TRBV4-2 with TRBJ1-3; no clear D. Looked up from germline, CDR1 is LGHNA and CDR2 is YNFKEQ. The CDR3 extends over 15 amino acids. V was trimmed by 0 bases and J by 0 bases, leaving 6 bases between them. The CDR3 reads CASSQDLGSGNTIYF. DNA for the CDR3: TGTGCCAGCAGCCAAGATTTAGGCTCTGGAAACACCATATATTTT.

The chain joins TRBV28 to TRBJ2-2; D is unclear. The V end was cut by 5 bases, the J end by 7 bases, with 14 bases between. This CDR3 has 14 residues. Germline V gene data show CDR1 as MDHEN and CDR2 as SYDVKM. This chain's CDR3 is CASSRAQTGGELFF. DNA for the CDR3: TGTGCCAGCAGTCGGGCCCAAACGGGCGGGGAGCTGTTTTTT. The variable domain in full, with the rest retrieved from reference TRBV28 and TRBJ2-2, is DVKVTQSSRYLVKRTGEKVFLECVQDMDHENMFWYRQDPGLGLRLIYFSYDVKMKEKGDIPEGYSVSREKKERFSLILESASTNQTSMYLCASSRAQTGGELFFGEGSRLTVL.

This clonotype was counted many times. The gene calls are TRBV5-6 and TRBJ2-6; D gene uncertain. CDR3 length: 13 residues. Per germline, CDR1 SGHDT and CDR2 YYEEEE. Trimming left V 0 bases short and J 8 bases short, with 6 bases between. The CDR3 spells CASSLVGSNVLTF. CDR3 nucleotide sequence: TGTGCCAGCAGCTTGGTCGGTTCCAACGTCCTGACTTTC.

Details on this clonotype: A far larger clone lies a single base away; this is likely a read error. This chain uses TRBV6-2 or TRBV6-3 with TRBJ2-1, with 8 bases aligning to TRBD2. This CDR3 spans 16 amino acids. Germline V gene lookup returns CDR1 MNHEY and CDR2 SVGEGT. The ends lost 6 bases at V and 10 bases at J; junction bases unmatched: 17. The CDR3 DNA reads as TGTGCCAGCAGCCTGCACCGGGCGGGAGGAGGGAACGAGCAGTTCTTC. Its protein is CASSLHRAGGGNEQFF.

The chain links TRBV7-6 to TRBJ2-7; no clear D. Trimming cost V 5 bases and J 0 bases, with 14 bases left between them. Germline V gene lookup returns CDR1 SGHVS and CDR2 FNYEAQ. This CDR3 has 15 amino acids. The CDR3 coding sequence is TGTGCCAGCAGCCCCTTAGGGTGGGGCTCCTACGAGCAGTACTTC. This sequence encodes CASSPLGWGSYEQYF.

In its sample, this clonotype was seen many times. The chain has TRBV12-3 or TRBV12-4 and TRBJ2-1, with D perhaps matching TRBD1 or TRBD2 (6 bases each). The V and J ends lost 7 bases and 6 bases respectively, with 10 bases between them. The CDR3 runs 12 residues. The CDR3 loop is CASTEGGNEQFF. Here the CDR3 DNA reads TGTGCCAGCACCGAGGGGGGCAATGAGCAGTTCTTC.

This rearrangement joins TRBV11-2 to TRBJ2-7; TRBD1 might be the D (5 bases). The DNA end favors TRBJ2-5, so the J call may be wrong. Germline CDR1 and CDR2: SGHAT and FQNNGV. This CDR3 spans 13 amino acids. For the CDR3, the DNA is TGTGCCAGCAGCCGACCTGGGGCCGGGACCCAGTACTTC. Amino acids: CASSRPGAGTQYF.

The chain uses TRBV2 and TRBJ1-2, with TRBD1 matching 8 bases. The trim removed 8 bases at V and 8 bases at J, leaving 4 bases unmatched. Germline CDR1 and CDR2: SNHLY and FYNNEI. This CDR3 is built from 11 residues. The CDR3 sequence: CASGQGWGYTF. CDR3 DNA sequence: TGTGCCAGCGGACAGGGATGGGGCTACACCTTC.

This clonotype has at least ten counts. V gene TRBV29-1 combines with J gene TRBJ2-2, with TRBD2 matching over 11 bases. The trim removed 5 bases at V and 6 bases at J, leaving 2 bases unmatched. This CDR3 contains 13 residues. The germline gives CDR1 SQVTM, CDR2 ANQGSEA. As DNA, the CDR3 is TGCAGCGTTTGGGGACTAGCGGCCGGGGAGCTGTTTTTT. Its protein is CSVWGLAAGELFF.

This clonotype was seen repeatedly, ten times or more. The genes are TRBV7-2 and TRBJ1-2; D is ambiguous. Germline CDR1 is SGHTA and CDR2 is FQGNSA. V dropped 0 bases and J dropped 6 bases, with 8 bases sitting between them. The CDR3 totals 13 residues. CDR3 protein: CASSLAYGNGYTF. The DNA for the CDR3 is TGTGCCAGCAGCTTAGCGTACGGGAATGGCTACACCTTC.

V and J are TRBV9 and TRBJ2-7, with 9 bases identical to TRBD2. The germline V gene encodes CDR1 SGDLS and CDR2 YYNGEE. The ends lost 0 bases at V and 3 bases at J; junction bases unmatched: 7. The length of the CDR3 is 16 residues. The CDR3 here is CASSVGGSAGGYEQYF. Here the CDR3 DNA reads TGTGCCAGCAGCGTAGGAGGGTCAGCGGGGGGCTACGAGCAGTACTTC.

This clonotype was seen many times. V usage is TRBV7-2 and J usage is TRBJ2-7; D is possibly TRBD2 (5 bases). The ends were cut back, 5 bases at V and 0 bases at J, with 14 bases in the middle. Looked up from germline, CDR1 is SGHTA and CDR2 is FQGNSA. This CDR3 contains 15 residues. The CDR3 loop reads CASSLIALVSYEQYF. The CDR3 DNA sequence: TGTGCCAGCAGCCTAATAGCGCTCGTCTCCTACGAGCAGTACTTC. Based on the CDR3 plus reference TRBV7-2 and TRBJ2-7, the full variable domain is GAGVSQSPSNKVTEKGKDVELRCDPISGHTALYWYRQSLGQGLEFLIYFQGNSAPDKSGLPSDRFSAERTGGSVSTLTIQRTQQEDSAVYLCASSLIALVSYEQYFGPGTRLTVT.

This clonotype was detected only a few times. This rearrangement joins TRBV5-1 to TRBJ1-4; D ambiguous. V lost 0 bases and J 4 bases, leaving 13 bases between the germline ends. This CDR3 comprises 16 residues. Germline V gives CDR1 SGHRS, CDR2 YFSETQ. CDR3 nucleotides: TGCGCCAGCAGCTTGGGGACTCGGAATAATAATGAAAAACTGTTTTTT. Amino acids: CASSLGTRNNNEKLFF.

This clonotype was detected a few times. V and J are TRBV6-2 or TRBV6-3 and TRBJ1-2; no reliable D call. Deletions cut 5 bases from V and 1 base from J, with 8 bases between. The CDR3 totals 13 residues. From germline, CDR1 is MNHEY and CDR2 SVGEGT. CDR3 amino acids: CASSEGGNYGYTF. DNA of the CDR3: TGTGCCAGCAGTGAAGGAGGTAACTATGGCTACACCTTC.

This clonotype was detected ten times or more. V usage is TRBV7-2 and J usage is TRBJ1-1, with D maybe TRBD1 (5 bases). Deletions cut 4 bases from V and 0 bases from J, with 27 bases between. The CDR3 extends over 20 amino acids. Germline V lookup: CDR1 SGHTA, CDR2 FQGNSA. The CDR3: CASSSRVQGTVAGLNTEAFF. The CDR3, as DNA: TGTGCCAGCAGCTCTCGGGTACAAGGTACAGTGGCAGGGTTGAACACTGAAGCTTTCTTT. Using reference TRBV7-2 and TRBJ1-1 for the parts outside the CDR3, the full variable domain is GAGVSQSPSNKVTEKGKDVELRCDPISGHTALYWYRQSLGQGLEFLIYFQGNSAPDKSGLPSDRFSAERTGGSVSTLTIQRTQQEDSAVYLCASSSRVQGTVAGLNTEAFFGQGTRLTVV.

In the case of this clonotype: A far larger clone is off by one base, so a read error is likely. V usage is TRBV28 and J usage is TRBJ2-1; 9 bases line up with TRBD1. This CDR3 is 14 amino acids long. The V gene end was trimmed by 3 bases and the J gene end by 10 bases; junction bases not matched to a gene: 7. Germline-derived CDR1 and CDR2 are MDHEN and SYDVKM. CDR3 bases: TGTGCCAGCAGTTTCAGGACAGGGGACTACGAGCAGTTCTTC. This codes for CASSFRTGDYEQFF.

On this clonotype: Given a far larger clone just one base away, this is likely a sequencing read error. CDR3 bases: TGCAGTGTTCCGACTAGCGGGAGCTTCTACAATGAGCAGTACTTC. Translating it yields CSVPTSGSFYNEQYF. V and J are TRBV20-1 and TRBJ2-7; 12 bases align to TRBD2. The V gene's germline CDR1 is DFQATT and CDR2 SNEGSKA (reference sequence). With V trimmed by 7 bases and J by 7 bases, 14 bases remained unmatched. This CDR3 comprises 15 residues.

This clonotype has ten or more counts. This chain links TRBV30 with TRBJ2-7; D may be TRBD2 (6 bases). CDR3 length equals 16 residues. Trimming pared 4 bases from V and 1 base from J, leaving 20 bases between. CDR1 is GTSNPN and CDR2 is SVGIG in the germline V gene (reference sequence). CDR3 residues: CAWTSPGGLLSYEQYF. DNA for the CDR3: TGTGCCTGGACCTCCCCTGGAGGGCTACTGTCCTACGAGCAGTACTTC.